The 18 T cell receptor beta chains given below trace back to one sample, sequenced in a study of PD-L1 blockade in urothelial cancer. Documented time point: pretreatment peripheral blood. The protocol was immunoSEQ multiplex PCR, while the TCRdb copy is restricted to in-frame clones and leaves out a portion. The table has 60,000 to 75,000 clones, roughly 86% seen once. Sequencing used PBMCs, obtained around atezolizumab (anti-PD-L1) treatment. Every receptor here comes from a man between 60 and 75 years old with urothelial cancer.

The rearrangement uses TRBV28 and TRBJ1-5; TRBD1 matches at 7 bases. The CDR3 runs 16 residues. Trimming removed 5 bases from V and 7 bases from J; junction bases left unmatched: 14. The V gene's germline CDR1 is MDHEN and CDR2 SYDVKM. This CDR3 reads CASSPPGQTFGQPQHF. CDR3 DNA: TGTGCCAGCAGTCCCCCGGGACAGACTTTCGGGCAGCCCCAGCATTTT.

The rearrangement uses TRBV15 and TRBJ1-3; 7 positions match TRBD1. The CDR3 spans 16 residues. Unmatched junction bases numbered 5, after V lost 3 bases and J lost 0 bases. The germline gives CDR1 LNHNV, CDR2 YYDKDF (reference sequence). CDR3: CATSSPDRPSGNTIYF. The CDR3 DNA sequence: TGTGCCACCAGCAGCCCGGACAGGCCCTCTGGAAACACCATATATTTT.

The rearrangement links TRBV19 to TRBJ2-3; possibly TRBD1 for D (5 bases). This CDR3 contains 14 residues. Germline loops: CDR1 LNHDA, CDR2 SQIVND (reference sequence). The V and J ends lost 5 bases and 0 bases respectively, with 9 bases between them. The DNA of the CDR3 is TGTGCCAGTAGTGACAGCCCTAGCACAGATACGCAGTATTTT. Its translation: CASSDSPSTDTQYF.

The chain is built from TRBV27 and TRBJ2-6; 12 bases line up with TRBD1. J gave up 0 bases and V 9 bases, and 3 bases lay outside the gene matches. Per the germline V gene, CDR1 is MNHEY and CDR2 is SMNVEV (reference sequence). The CDR3 has 16 amino acids. CDR3 amino acids: CARPGQGASGANVLTF. In nucleotides, the CDR3 is TGTGCCAGGCCGGGACAGGGGGCCTCTGGGGCCAACGTCCTGACTTTC.

The chain is built from TRBV7-6 and TRBJ2-7, with 7 bases lining up with TRBD1. Germline V CDR1 and CDR2: SGHVS, FNYEAQ. This CDR3 has 13 amino acids. Trimming removed 3 bases from V and 1 base from J; junction bases left unmatched: 0. CDR3 nucleotides: TGTGCCAGCAGCTTGGACAGGTCCTACGAGCAGTACTTC. Amino acids: CASSLDRSYEQYF. The full variable domain, completed using reference TRBV7-6 and TRBJ2-7, is GAGVSQSPRYKVTKRGQDVALRCDPISGHVSLYWYRQALGQGPEFLTYFNYEAQQDKSGLPNDRFSAERPEGSISTLTIQRTEQRDSAMYRCASSLDRSYEQYFGPGTRLTVT.

The rearrangement links TRBV18 to TRBJ1-1, with TRBD1 identical over 8 bases. The germline V gene encodes CDR1 KGHSH and CDR2 LQKENI. CDR3 size: 17 residues. J gave up 1 base and V 3 bases, and 10 bases lay outside the gene matches. The CDR3 coding sequence is TGTGCCAGCTCACCCGAGGGGCAGGGGGCGACGAACACTGAAGCTTTCTTT. As protein: CASSPEGQGATNTEAFF.

V is TRBV9 and J is TRBJ2-5, with TRBD1 matching 10 bases. CDR3 length equals 15 residues. Germline assignment: CDR1 SGDLS and CDR2 YYNGEE. Germline trimming cut 4 bases from V and 2 bases from J; bases unmatched to any gene: 5. CDR3 protein: CASSTRGQGQETQYF. CDR3 DNA: TGTGCCAGCAGCACACGGGGACAGGGGCAAGAGACCCAGTACTTC.

This clone was found a few times. V usage is TRBV7-9 and J usage is TRBJ2-3, with TRBD1 identical over 7 bases. Germline CDR1 SEHNR, CDR2 FQNEAQ (reference sequence). The CDR3 has 16 residues. J gave up 0 bases and V 0 bases, and 3 bases lay outside the gene matches. The CDR3 region is CASSLASTGSTDTQYF. The CDR3 DNA is TGTGCCAGCAGCTTAGCCTCGACAGGGAGCACAGATACGCAGTATTTT.

The V gene is TRBV28, the J gene TRBJ2-1; TRBD1 is a possible D gene (6 bases). The CDR3 is 12 residues long. Germline assignment: CDR1 MDHEN and CDR2 SYDVKM. V was pared by 8 bases and J by 2 bases, with 7 bases between. The CDR3 region has the DNA TGTGCCAGCGCAGGGGCCTACAATGAGCAGTTCTTC. It specifies CASAGAYNEQFF.

The chain uses TRBV27 and TRBJ2-7; 9 nucleotides align to TRBD1. Per the germline V gene, CDR1 is MNHEY and CDR2 is SMNVEV (reference sequence). J gave up 6 bases and V 3 bases, and 6 bases lay outside the gene matches. The CDR3 has 14 residues. The CDR3 here is CASSFGDRALEQYF. The CDR3 bases are TGTGCCAGCAGTTTTGGGGACAGGGCTCTCGAGCAGTACTTC.

This clone was seen only a few times. This sequence joins TRBV19 and TRBJ2-1; 11 bases are shared with TRBD2. The CDR3 length is 15 residues. The germline CDR1 and CDR2 sequences are LNHDA and SQIVND (reference sequence). V lost 5 bases to trimming and J lost 1 base; unmatched junction nucleotides: 1. CDR3 sequence (DNA): TGTGCCAGTAGTCCTAGCGGGGGGTCCTACAATGAGCAGTTCTTC. This sequence encodes CASSPSGGSYNEQFF.

The chain is built from TRBV4-1 and TRBJ2-5; tentatively, D is TRBD1 (7 bases). The CDR3 is 14 amino acids. Trimming cost V 6 bases and J 4 bases, with 15 bases left between them. Looked up from germline, CDR1 is MGHRA and CDR2 is YSYEKL. DNA for the CDR3: TGCGCCAGCAGTCAAAGACAGGGAGGAGAGACCCAGTACTTC. Amino acids: CASSQRQGGETQYF.

The CDR3 region is CSVEGRGRAEAFF. As DNA, the CDR3 is TGCAGCGTTGAAGGAAGGGGCAGGGCTGAAGCTTTCTTT. This chain links TRBV29-1 with TRBJ1-1, with D perhaps TRBD1 (5 bases). The germline V gene has CDR1 SQVTM and CDR2 ANQGSEA. Between the trimmed V and J ends, which lost 1 base and 6 bases, there was a span of 12 bases. This CDR3 is 13 amino acids long.

V and J are TRBV5-5 and TRBJ1-4; D might be TRBD1 (6 bases). In germline, CDR1 is SGHKS, CDR2 YYEKEE (reference sequence). CDR3 length: 14 residues. The V end was cut by 2 bases, the J end by 7 bases, with 12 bases between. The CDR3 DNA is TGTGCCAGCAGCTTTGACAGGCGGAGTGAAAAACTGTTTTTT. This sequence encodes CASSFDRRSEKLFF.

The J gene is TRBJ2-7, the V gene TRBV28; D not resolved. This CDR3 has 11 amino acids. CDR1 and CDR2 from the germline V gene are MDHEN and SYDVKM. V gave up 6 bases and J gave up 2 bases, with 5 bases separating them. CDR3 loop: CASSHTYEQYF. The CDR3 DNA reads as TGTGCCAGCAGCCACACCTACGAGCAGTACTTC. Combining the CDR3 with reference TRBV28 and TRBJ2-7 gives the whole variable domain DVKVTQSSRYLVKRTGEKVFLECVQDMDHENMFWYRQDPGLGLRLIYFSYDVKMKEKGDIPEGYSVSREKKERFSLILESASTNQTSMYLCASSHTYEQYFGPGTRLTVT.

This chain joins TRBV30 and TRBJ1-2; 10 bases are a match to TRBD1. Per the germline V gene, CDR1 is GTSNPN and CDR2 is SVGIG (reference sequence). There are 14 residues in the CDR3. With V trimmed by 2 bases and J by 8 bases, 8 bases remained unmatched. The CDR3 DNA follows: TGTGCCTGGAGTTCGACAGGGGGCGGGTGGGGCTACACCTTC. Its translation: CAWSSTGGGWGYTF.

The chain uses TRBV5-8 and TRBJ2-1; a possible D gene is TRBD2 (6 bases). Germline V lookup: CDR1 SGHTS, CDR2 YDEGEE. V was shortened by 1 base and J by 0 bases, with 20 bases between the two germline ends. The CDR3 is made up of 19 amino acids. The CDR3 sequence is CASSLRRVIPNSSYNEQFF. CDR3 in DNA: TGTGCCAGCAGCTTGCGGAGGGTCATCCCCAATAGCTCCTACAATGAGCAGTTCTTC.

The chain is built from TRBV21-1 and TRBJ1-2; the DNA was not compared with TRBD1, the D call given in the table. TRBV21-1 is noted as a pseudogene. CDR3 length: 17 amino acids. CDR3 nucleotides: TGTGCCAGCAGCAAAGGATTTCTCCCGGGACAAAGATATGGCTACACCTTC. Protein sequence: CASSKGFLPGQRYGYTF.